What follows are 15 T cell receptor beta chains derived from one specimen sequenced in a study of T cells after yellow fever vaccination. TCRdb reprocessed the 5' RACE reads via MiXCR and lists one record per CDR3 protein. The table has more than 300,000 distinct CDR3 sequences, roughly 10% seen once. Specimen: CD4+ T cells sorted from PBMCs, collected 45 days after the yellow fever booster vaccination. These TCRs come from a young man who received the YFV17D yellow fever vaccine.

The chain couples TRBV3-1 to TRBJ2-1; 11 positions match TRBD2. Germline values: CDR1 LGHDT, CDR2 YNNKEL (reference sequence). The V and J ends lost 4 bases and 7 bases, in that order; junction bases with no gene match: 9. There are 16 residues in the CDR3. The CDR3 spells CASSPQRLAGTNEQFF. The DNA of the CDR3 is TGTGCCAGCAGCCCCCAGAGACTAGCGGGGACTAATGAGCAGTTCTTC.

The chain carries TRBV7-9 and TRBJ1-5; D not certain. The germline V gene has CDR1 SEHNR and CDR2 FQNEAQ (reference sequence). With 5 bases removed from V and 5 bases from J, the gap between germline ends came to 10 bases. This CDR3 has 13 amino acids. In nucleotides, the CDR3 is TGTGCCAGCAGCGGGGTTGAGGATCAGCCCCAGCATTTT. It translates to CASSGVEDQPQHF.

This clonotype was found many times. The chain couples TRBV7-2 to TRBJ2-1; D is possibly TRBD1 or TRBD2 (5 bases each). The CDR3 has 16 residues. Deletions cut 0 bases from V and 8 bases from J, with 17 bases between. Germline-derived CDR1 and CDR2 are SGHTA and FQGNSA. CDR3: CASSLAGRLTRDEQFF. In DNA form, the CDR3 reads TGTGCCAGCAGCTTAGCGGGGCGGCTTACGCGGGATGAGCAGTTCTTC.

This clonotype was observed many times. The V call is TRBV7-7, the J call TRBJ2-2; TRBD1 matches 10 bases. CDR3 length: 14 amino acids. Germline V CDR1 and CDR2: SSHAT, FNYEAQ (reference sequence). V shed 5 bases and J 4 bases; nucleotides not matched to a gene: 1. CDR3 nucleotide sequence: TGTGCCAGCAGCCGGACAGGGGGCACCGGGGAGCTGTTTTTT. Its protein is CASSRTGGTGELFF.

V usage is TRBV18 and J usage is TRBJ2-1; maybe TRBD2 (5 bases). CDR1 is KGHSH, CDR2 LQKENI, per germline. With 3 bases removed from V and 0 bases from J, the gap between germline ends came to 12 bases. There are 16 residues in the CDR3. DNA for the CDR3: TGTGCCAGCTCACCGCCTAGCTCTTTCTCCTACAATGAGCAGTTCTTC. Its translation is CASSPPSSFSYNEQFF.

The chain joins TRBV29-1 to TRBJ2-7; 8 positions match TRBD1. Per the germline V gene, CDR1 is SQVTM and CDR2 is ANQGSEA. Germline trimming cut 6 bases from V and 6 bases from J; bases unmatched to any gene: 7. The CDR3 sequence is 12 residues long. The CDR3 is CSVRTGRGEQYF. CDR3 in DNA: TGCAGCGTGAGGACAGGGCGAGGCGAGCAGTACTTC.

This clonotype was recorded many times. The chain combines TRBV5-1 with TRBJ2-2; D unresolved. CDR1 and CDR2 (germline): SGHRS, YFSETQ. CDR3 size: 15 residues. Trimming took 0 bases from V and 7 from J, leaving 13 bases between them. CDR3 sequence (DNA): TGCGCCAGCAGCTTGGCGGGTAGCAGAGTCGGGGAGCTGTTTTTT. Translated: CASSLAGSRVGELFF. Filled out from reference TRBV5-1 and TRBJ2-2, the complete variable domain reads KAGVTQTPRYLIKTRGQQVTLSCSPISGHRSVSWYQQTPGQGLQFLFEYFSETQRNKGNFPGRFSGRQFSNSRSEMNVSTLELGDSALYLCASSLAGSRVGELFFGEGSRLTVL.

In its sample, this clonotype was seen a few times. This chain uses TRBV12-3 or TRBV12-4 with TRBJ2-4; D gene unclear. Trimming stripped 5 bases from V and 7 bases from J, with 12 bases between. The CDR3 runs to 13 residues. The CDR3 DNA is TGTGCCAGCAGTAGCTGGGGTACGAACATTCAGTACTTC. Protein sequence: CASSSWGTNIQYF.

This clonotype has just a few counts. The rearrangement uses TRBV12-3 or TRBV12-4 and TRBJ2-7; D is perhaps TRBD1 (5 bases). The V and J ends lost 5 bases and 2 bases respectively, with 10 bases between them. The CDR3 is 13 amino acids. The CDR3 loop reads CASSTRQTYEQYF. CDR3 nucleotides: TGTGCCAGCAGTACAAGACAGACCTACGAGCAGTACTTC.

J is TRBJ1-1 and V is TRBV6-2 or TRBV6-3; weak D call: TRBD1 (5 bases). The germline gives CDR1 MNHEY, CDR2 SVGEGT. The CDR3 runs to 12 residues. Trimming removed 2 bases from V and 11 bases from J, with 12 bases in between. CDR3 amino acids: CASSYGTLAAFF. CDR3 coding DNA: TGTGCCAGCAGTTACGGGACTTTGGCCGCTTTCTTT.

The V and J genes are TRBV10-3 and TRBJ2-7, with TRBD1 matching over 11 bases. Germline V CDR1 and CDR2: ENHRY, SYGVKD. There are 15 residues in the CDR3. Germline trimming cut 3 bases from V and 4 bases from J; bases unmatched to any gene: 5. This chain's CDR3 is CAISDTGQGVYEQYF. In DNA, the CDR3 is TGTGCCATCAGTGATACGGGACAGGGGGTTTACGAGCAGTACTTC.

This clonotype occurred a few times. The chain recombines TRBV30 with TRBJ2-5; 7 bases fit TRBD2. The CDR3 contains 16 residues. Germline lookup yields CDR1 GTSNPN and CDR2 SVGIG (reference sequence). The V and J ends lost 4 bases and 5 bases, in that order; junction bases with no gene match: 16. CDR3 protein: CAWKRGATSLGETQYF. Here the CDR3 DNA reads TGTGCCTGGAAGCGGGGCGCAACGAGCTTGGGGGAGACCCAGTACTTC.

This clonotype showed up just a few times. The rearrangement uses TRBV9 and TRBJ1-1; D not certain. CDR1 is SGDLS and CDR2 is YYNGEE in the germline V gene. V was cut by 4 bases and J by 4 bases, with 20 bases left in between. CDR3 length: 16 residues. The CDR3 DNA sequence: TGTGCCAGCAGCCCCCAAGCCCCCAATCGGGGCACTGAAGCTTTCTTT. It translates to CASSPQAPNRGTEAFF.

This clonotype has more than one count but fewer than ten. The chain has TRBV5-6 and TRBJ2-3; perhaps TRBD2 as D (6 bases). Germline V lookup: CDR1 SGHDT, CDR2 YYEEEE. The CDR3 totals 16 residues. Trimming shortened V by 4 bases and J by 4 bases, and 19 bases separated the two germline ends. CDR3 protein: CASSTDGPTSADTQYF. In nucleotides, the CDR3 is TGTGCCAGCAGCACCGACGGCCCGACTAGTGCAGATACGCAGTATTTT.

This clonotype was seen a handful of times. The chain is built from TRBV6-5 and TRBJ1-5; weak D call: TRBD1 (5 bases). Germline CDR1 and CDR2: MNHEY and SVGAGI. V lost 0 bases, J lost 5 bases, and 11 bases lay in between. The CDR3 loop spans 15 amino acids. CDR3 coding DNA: TGTGCCAGCAGTTACTCGAGGCAGGGCGATCAGCCCCAGCATTTT. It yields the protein CASSYSRQGDQPQHF.